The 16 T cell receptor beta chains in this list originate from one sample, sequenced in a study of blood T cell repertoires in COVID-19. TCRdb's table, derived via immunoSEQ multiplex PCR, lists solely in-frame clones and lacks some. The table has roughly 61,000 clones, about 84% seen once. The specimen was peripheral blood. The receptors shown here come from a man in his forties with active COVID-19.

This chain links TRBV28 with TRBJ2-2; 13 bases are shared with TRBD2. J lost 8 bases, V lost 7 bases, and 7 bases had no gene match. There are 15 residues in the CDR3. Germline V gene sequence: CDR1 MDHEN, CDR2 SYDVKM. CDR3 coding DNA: TGTGCCAGCAAACCGGGACTAGCGGGAACAGGGGAGCTGTTTTTT. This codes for CASKPGLAGTGELFF.

DNA for the CDR3: TGTGCCAGCAGCTTAGGTCGGGAAGGCGGCTACACCTTC. This codes for CASSLGREGGYTF. This chain connects TRBV7-8 to TRBJ1-2; D not certain. The V gene's germline CDR1 is SGHVS and CDR2 FQNEAQ. Deletions cut 1 base from V and 8 bases from J, with 11 bases between. The CDR3 contains 13 residues.

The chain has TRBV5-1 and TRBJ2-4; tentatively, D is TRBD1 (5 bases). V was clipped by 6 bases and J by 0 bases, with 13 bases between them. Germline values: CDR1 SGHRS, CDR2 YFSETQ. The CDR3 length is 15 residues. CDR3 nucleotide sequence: TGCGCCAGCACCCAAGGGGCAGGAGCCAAAAACATTCAGTACTTC. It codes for CASTQGAGAKNIQYF. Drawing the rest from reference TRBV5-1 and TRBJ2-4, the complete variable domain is KAGVTQTPRYLIKTRGQQVTLSCSPISGHRSVSWYQQTPGQGLQFLFEYFSETQRNKGNFPGRFSGRQFSNSRSEMNVSTLELGDSALYLCASTQGAGAKNIQYFGAGTRLSVL.

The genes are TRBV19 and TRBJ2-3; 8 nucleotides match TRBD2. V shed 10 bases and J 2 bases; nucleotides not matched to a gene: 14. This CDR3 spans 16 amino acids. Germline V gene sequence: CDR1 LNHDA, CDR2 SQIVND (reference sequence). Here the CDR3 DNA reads TGTGCCACCCGGAATCGGGAGGGACAAAACACAGATACGCAGTATTTT. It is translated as CATRNREGQNTDTQYF.

The chain's CDR3 is CASSQEDRVYGYTF. The CDR3 bases are TGTGCCAGCAGCCAAGAAGACAGGGTCTATGGCTACACCTTC. The chain has TRBV3-1 (or the pseudogene TRBV3-2) and TRBJ1-2; 7 nucleotides agree with TRBD1. The V gene end was trimmed by 0 bases and the J gene end by 4 bases; junction bases not matched to a gene: 2. CDR1 LGHDT and CDR2 YNNKEL come from the germline V gene (reference sequence). CDR3 length: 14 amino acids.

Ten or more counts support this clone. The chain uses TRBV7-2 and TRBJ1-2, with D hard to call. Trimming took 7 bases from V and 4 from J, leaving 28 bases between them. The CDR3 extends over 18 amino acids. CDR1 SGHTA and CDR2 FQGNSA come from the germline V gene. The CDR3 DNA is TGTGCCAGCATGCCGACCCCCTACGCGGGCCAGGCTCCCTATGGCTACACCTTC. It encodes CASMPTPYAGQAPYGYTF.

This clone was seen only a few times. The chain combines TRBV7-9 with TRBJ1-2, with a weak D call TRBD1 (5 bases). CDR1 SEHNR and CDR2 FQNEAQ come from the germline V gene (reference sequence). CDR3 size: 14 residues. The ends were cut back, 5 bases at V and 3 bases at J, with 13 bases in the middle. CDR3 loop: CASSPIGGDYGYTF. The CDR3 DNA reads TGTGCCAGCAGCCCCATTGGGGGGGACTATGGCTACACCTTC.

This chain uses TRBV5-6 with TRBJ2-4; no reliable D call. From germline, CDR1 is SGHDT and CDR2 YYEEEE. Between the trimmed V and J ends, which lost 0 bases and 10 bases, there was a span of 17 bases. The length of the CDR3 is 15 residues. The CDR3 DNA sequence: TGTGCCAGCAGCTTGGGGGCCTCCAACGAAGTGATTCAGTACTTC. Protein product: CASSLGASNEVIQYF.

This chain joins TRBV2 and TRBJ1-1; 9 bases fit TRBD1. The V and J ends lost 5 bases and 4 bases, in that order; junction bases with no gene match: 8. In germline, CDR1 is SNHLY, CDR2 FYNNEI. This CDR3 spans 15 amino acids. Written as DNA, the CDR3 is TGTGCCAGCAGTACTCAACAGGGGGCAAGCACTGAAGCTTTCTTT. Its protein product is CASSTQQGASTEAFF. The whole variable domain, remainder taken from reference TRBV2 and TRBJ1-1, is EPEVTQTPSHQVTQMGQEVILRCVPISNHLYFYWYRQILGQKVEFLVSFYNNEISEKSEIFDDQFSVERPDGSNFTLKIRSTKLEDSAMYFCASSTQQGASTEAFFGQGTRLTVV.

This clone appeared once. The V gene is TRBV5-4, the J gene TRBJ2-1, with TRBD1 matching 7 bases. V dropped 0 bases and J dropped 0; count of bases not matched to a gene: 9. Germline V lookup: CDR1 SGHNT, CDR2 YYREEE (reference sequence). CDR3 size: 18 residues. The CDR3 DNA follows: TGTGCCAGCAGCTTGGGACTTCTCGGGACAGCCTCCTACAATGAGCAGTTCTTC. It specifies CASSLGLLGTASYNEQFF.

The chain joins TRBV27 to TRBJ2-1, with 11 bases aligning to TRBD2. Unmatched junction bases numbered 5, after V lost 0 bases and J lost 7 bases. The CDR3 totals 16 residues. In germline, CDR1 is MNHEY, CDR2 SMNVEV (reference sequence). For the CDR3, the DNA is TGTGCCAGCAGTTTATCGCGAACTAGCGGGAGTAATGAGCAGTTCTTC. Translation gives CASSLSRTSGSNEQFF.

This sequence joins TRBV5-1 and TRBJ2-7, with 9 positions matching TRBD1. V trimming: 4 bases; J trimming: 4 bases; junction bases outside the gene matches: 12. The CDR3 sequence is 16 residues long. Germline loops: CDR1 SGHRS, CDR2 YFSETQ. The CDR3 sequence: CASSRGRDREGYEQYF. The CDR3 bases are TGCGCCAGCAGCCGAGGCCGGGACAGGGAAGGATACGAGCAGTACTTC.

The CDR3 sequence is CSGDSLGSYTF. The CDR3, as DNA: TGCAGTGGGGACAGCCTTGGAAGCTACACCTTC. V gene TRBV29-1 combines with J gene TRBJ1-2, with TRBD1 matching 7 bases. Germline V gene sequence: CDR1 SQVTM, CDR2 ANQGSEA. This CDR3 contains 11 residues.

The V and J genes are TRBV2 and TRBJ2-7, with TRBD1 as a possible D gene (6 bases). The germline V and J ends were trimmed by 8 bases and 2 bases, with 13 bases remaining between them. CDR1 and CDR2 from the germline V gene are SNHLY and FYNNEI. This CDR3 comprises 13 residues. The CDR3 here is CASRGHPAYEQYF. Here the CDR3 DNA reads TGTGCCAGCCGGGGACACCCGGCCTACGAGCAGTACTTC.

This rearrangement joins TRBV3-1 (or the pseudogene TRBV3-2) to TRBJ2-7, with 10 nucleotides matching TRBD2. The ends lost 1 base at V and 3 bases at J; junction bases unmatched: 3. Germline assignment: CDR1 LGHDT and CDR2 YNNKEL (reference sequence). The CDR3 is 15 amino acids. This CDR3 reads CASSQGSGRFYEQYF. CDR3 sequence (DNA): TGTGCCAGCAGCCAAGGTAGCGGGAGGTTCTACGAGCAGTACTTC.

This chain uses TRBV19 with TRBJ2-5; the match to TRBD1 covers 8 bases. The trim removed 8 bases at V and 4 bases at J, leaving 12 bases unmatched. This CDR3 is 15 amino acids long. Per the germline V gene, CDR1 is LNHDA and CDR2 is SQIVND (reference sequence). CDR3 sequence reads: CASPEDRVPGETQYF. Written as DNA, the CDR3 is TGTGCCAGTCCGGAGGACAGGGTTCCCGGAGAGACCCAGTACTTC.